The present entry profiles one T cell receptor beta chain with its context. Per the germline V gene, CDR1 is SNHLY and CDR2 is FYNNEI. The V gene end was trimmed by 8 bases and the J gene end by 4 bases; junction bases not matched to a gene: 4. The CDR3 extends over 13 amino acids. In the source study's methods: Scientists estimated how many nucleated cells there were by amplifying reference gene primers. Profiling relied on immunoSEQ multiplex PCR, and the TCRdb table lists in-frame clones only, not all of them. V and J calls and clone size are as listed in that table; D and trimming were resolved from the DNA. The sample contains roughly 380,000 clones, around 84% of which appear only once. The sample originates from a study of blood T cell repertoires in COVID-19. Study context: Nucleic acid was either cDNA or gDNA, and it came from T cells, B-cell-depleted T cells, or PBMCs.

Input material: peripheral blood. The chain uses TRBV2 and TRBJ1-5; 8 nucleotides match TRBD1. The receptor was isolated from a woman aged 18-29 years with acute or convalescent COVID-19. In DNA form, the CDR3 reads TGTGCCAGCGCGGACAGGGTTAATCAGCCCCAGCATTTT. Amino acid sequence: CASADRVNQPQHF.